This T cell receptor beta chain was documented in a study of T cell clusters in autoimmune cytopenias. The germline gives CDR1 SGHAT, CDR2 FQDESV (reference sequence). CDR3 length: 16 residues. Each sample's input was 250 ng genomic DNA, roughly 40,000 genome equivalents. TRB was amplified by touch-down multiplex PCR, primer pools A and B combined. TCRdb processed the multiplex PCR reads again and assigns one entry to each CDR3 protein, with no DNA. The sample is made up of about 2,800 distinct CDR3 sequences, and the top ten hold around 9.3% of it. This clonotype counts as medium-sized by frequency. The sequence derives from a human donor with an autoimmune cytopenia or autoimmune hepatitis (not recorded which). The rearrangement uses TRBV11-1 and TRBJ2-7; absent DNA, TCRdb's TRBD1 call cannot be checked. Source material: peripheral blood. CDR3 residues: CASSFHEDRGAYEQYF. Variable domain in full (rest from reference TRBV11-1 and TRBJ2-7): EAEVAQSPRYKITEKSQAVAFWCDPISGHATLYWYRQILGQGPELLVQFQDESVVDDSQLPKDRFSAERLKGVDSTLKIQPAELGDSAMYLCASSFHEDRGAYEQYFGPGTRLTVT.